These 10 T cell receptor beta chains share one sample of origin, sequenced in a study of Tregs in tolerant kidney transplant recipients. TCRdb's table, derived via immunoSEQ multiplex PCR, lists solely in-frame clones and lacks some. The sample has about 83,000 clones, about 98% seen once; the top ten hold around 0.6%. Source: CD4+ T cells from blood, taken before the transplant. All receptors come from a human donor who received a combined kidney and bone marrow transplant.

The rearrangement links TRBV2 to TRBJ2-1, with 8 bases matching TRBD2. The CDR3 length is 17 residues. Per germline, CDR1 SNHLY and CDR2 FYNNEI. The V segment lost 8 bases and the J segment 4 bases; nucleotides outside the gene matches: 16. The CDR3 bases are TGTGCCAGCTCATCTTTTGTAGCGGGGTACCTGTACAATGAGCAGTTCTTC. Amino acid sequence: CASSSFVAGYLYNEQFF.

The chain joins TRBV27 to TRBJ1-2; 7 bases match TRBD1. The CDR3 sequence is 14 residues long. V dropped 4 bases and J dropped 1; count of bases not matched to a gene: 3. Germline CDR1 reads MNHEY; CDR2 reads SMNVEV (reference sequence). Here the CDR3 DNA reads TGTGCCAGCAGTTGGGGACAGCATAACTATGGCTACACCTTC. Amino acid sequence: CASSWGQHNYGYTF.

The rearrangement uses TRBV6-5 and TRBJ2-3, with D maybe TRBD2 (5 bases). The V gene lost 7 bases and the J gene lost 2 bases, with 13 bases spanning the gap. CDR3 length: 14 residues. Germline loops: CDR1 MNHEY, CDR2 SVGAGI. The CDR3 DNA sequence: TGTGCCAGCACCTCGGTGCGGGCCACAGATACGCAGTATTTT. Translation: CASTSVRATDTQYF.

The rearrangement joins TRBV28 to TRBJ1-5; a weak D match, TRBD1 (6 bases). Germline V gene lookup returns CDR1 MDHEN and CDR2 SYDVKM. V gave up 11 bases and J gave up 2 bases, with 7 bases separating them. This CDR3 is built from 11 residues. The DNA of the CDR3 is TGTGCCGGGGGCCGCAATCAGCCCCAGCATTTT. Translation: CAGGRNQPQHF. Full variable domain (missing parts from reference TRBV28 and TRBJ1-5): DVKVTQSSRYLVKRTGEKVFLECVQDMDHENMFWYRQDPGLGLRLIYFSYDVKMKEKGDIPEGYSVSREKKERFSLILESASTNQTSMYLCAGGRNQPQHFGDGTRLSIL.

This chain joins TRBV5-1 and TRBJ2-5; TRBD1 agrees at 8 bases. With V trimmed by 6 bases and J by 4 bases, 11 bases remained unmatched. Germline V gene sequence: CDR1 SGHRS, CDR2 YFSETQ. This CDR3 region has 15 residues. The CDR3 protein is CASTEYRGIRETQYF. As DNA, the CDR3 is TGCGCCAGCACCGAGTACAGGGGGATTAGAGAGACCCAGTACTTC.

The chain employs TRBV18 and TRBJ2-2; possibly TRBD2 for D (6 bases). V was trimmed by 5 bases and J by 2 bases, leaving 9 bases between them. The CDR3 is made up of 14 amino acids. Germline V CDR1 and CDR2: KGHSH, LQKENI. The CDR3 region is CASSGDLNTGELFF. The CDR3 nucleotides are TGTGCCAGCTCAGGGGACTTAAACACCGGGGAGCTGTTTTTT.

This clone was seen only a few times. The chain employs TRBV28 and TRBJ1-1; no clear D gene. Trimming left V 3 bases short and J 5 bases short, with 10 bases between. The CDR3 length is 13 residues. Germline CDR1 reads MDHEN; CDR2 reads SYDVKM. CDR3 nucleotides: TGTGCCAGCAGTTTTTGGGAGGCGACTGAAGCTTTCTTT. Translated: CASSFWEATEAFF.

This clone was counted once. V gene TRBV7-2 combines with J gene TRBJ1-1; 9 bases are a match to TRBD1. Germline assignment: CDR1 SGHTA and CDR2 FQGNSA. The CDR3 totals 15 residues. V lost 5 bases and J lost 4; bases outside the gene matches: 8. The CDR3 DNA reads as TGTGCCAGCAGCCTAAAAGGGACAGGGAGCACTGAAGCTTTCTTT. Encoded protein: CASSLKGTGSTEAFF.

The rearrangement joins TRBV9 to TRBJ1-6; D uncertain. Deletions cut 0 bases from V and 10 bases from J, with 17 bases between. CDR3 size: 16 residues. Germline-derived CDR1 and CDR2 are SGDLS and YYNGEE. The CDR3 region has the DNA TGTGCCAGCAGCGTAGAGAGGGAATGGTGGAAATCACCCCTCCACTTT. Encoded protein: CASSVEREWWKSPLHF.

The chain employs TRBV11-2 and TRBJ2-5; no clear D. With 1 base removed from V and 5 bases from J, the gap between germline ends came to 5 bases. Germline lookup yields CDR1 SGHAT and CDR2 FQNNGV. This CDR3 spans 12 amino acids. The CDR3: CASSLGAETQYF. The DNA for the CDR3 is TGTGCCAGCAGCTTAGGTGCGGAGACCCAGTACTTC.